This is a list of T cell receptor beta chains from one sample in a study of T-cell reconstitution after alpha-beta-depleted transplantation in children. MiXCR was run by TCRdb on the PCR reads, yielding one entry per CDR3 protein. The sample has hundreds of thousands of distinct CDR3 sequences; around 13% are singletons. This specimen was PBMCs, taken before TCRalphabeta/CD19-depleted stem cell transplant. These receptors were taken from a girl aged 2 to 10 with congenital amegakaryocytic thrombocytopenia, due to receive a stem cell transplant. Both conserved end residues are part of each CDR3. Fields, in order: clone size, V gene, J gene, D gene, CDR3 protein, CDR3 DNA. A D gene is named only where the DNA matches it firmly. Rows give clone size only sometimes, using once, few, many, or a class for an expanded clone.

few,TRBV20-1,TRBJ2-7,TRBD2,CSARGTSGRASEQYF,TGCAGTGCTAGAGGGACTAGCGGGAGGGCCTCCGAGCAGTACTTC
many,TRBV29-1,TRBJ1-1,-,CSVEGQTYTEAFF,TGCAGCGTCGAAGGACAGACCTACACTGAAGCTTTCTTT
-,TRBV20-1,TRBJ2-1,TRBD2,CSARGSSGIPYNEQFF,TGCAGTGCCAGAGGTTCTAGCGGGATACCCTACAATGAGCAGTTCTTC
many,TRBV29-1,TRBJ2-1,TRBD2,CSVVVGGSTYNEQFF,TGCAGCGTTGTAGTAGGCGGGAGCACCTACAATGAGCAGTTCTTC
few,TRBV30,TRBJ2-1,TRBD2,CAWSRGLAGDNEQFF,TGTGCCTGGAGCCGTGGACTAGCGGGGGACAATGAGCAGTTCTTC
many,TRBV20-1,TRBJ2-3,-,CSARTLKWGTDTQYF,TGCAGTGCTAGGACCCTAAAGTGGGGCACAGATACGCAGTATTTT
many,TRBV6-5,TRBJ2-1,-,CASSYEGGTYNEQFF,TGTGCCAGCAGTTACGAGGGAGGTACCTACAATGAGCAGTTCTTC
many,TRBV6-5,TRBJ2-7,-,CASSYLSGSHEQYF,TGTGCCAGCAGTTACCTCTCAGGGTCGCACGAGCAGTACTTC
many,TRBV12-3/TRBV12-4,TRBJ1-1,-,CASSHPGNTEAFF,TGTGCCAGCAGTCACCCAGGGAACACTGAAGCTTTCTTT
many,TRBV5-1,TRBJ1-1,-,CASSFGDPNTEAFF,TGCGCCAGCAGCTTCGGGGACCCTAACACTGAAGCTTTCTTT
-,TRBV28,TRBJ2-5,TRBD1,CASSSRYLDRADQETQYF,TGTGCCAGCAGTTCCCGCTACCTGGACAGGGCCGACCAAGAGACCCAGTACTTC
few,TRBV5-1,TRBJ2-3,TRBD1,CASNAGTGKDTQYF,TGCGCCAGCAACGCCGGGACAGGGAAAGATACGCAGTATTTT
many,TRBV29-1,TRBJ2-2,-,CSVEVAETNTGELFF,TGCAGCGTTGAAGTCGCAGAGACGAACACCGGGGAGCTGTTTTTT
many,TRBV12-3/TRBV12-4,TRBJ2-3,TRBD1,CASSTTGGGSADTQYF,TGTGCCAGCAGTACTACAGGGGGCGGCTCGGCAGATACGCAGTATTTT
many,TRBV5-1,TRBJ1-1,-,CASSLSHQNTEAFF,TGCGCCAGCAGCTTGTCACACCAGAACACTGAAGCTTTCTTT
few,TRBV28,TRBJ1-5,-,CASSFWGLSNQPQHF,TGTGCCAGCAGTTTCTGGGGTTTGAGCAATCAGCCCCAGCATTTT
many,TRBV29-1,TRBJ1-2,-,CSVHPGSNYGYTF,TGCAGCGTTCATCCGGGATCTAACTATGGCTACACCTTC
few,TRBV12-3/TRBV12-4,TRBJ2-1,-,CASRAGTASNEQFF,TGTGCCAGCAGAGCCGGGACTGCAAGCAATGAGCAGTTCTTC
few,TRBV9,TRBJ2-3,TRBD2,CASSAGGLVITDTQYF,TGTGCCAGCAGTGCTGGGGGACTAGTCATCACAGATACGCAGTATTTT
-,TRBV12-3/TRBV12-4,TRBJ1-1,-,CASSSLPQGMEAFF,TGTGCCAGCAGTTCCCTTCCCCAGGGGATGGAAGCTTTCTTT
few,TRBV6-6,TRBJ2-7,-,CASSYLATYEQYF,TGTGCCAGCAGTTATCTTGCAACCTACGAGCAGTACTTC
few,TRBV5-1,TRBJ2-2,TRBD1,CASAPGTGANTGELFF,TGCGCCAGCGCGCCCGGGACAGGGGCGAACACCGGGGAGCTGTTTTTT
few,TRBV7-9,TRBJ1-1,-,CATPNAGASTEAFF,TGTGCCACGCCCAATGCGGGGGCTAGTACTGAAGCTTTCTTT
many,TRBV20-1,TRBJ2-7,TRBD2,CSAGEVASGRGHEQYF,TGCAGTGCTGGGGAAGTGGCTAGCGGGAGAGGCCACGAGCAGTACTTC
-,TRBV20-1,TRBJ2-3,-,CSVTTSAGHQTPRTDTQYF,TGCAGTGTGACGACTTCAGCGGGACACCAAACACCCCGCACAGATACGCAGTATTTT
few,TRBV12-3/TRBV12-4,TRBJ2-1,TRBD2,CASSSGTSEIYNEQFF,TGTGCCAGCAGTTCCGGGACTAGCGAGATATACAATGAGCAGTTCTTC
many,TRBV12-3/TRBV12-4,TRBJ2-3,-,CASSLAGPESLDTQYF,TGTGCCAGCAGTTTAGCGGGGCCAGAATCCTTGGATACGCAGTATTTT
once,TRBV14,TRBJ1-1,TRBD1,CASSQVDRAVTEAFF,TGTGCCAGCAGCCAAGTTGACAGGGCGGTCACTGAAGCTTTCTTT
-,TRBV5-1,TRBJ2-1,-,CASSVPSLYNEQFF,TGCGCCAGCAGTGTCCCCTCACTCTACAATGAGCAGTTCTTC
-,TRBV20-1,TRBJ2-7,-,CSATKPGLPSYEQYF,TGCAGTGCTACCAAACCGGGACTTCCGTCCTACGAGCAGTACTTC
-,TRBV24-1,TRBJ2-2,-,CATSLANTGELFF,TGTGCCACCAGTTTAGCCAACACCGGGGAGCTGTTTTTT
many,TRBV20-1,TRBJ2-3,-,CSALIGNTDTQYF,TGCAGTGCCCTGATTGGGAACACAGATACGCAGTATTTT
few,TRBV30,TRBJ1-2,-,CAWTHPGRDNYGYTF,TGTGCCTGGACCCACCCGGGCAGGGATAACTATGGCTACACCTTC
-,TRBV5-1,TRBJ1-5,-,CASSPTTGTHQPQHF,TGCGCCAGCAGCCCAACGACAGGAACCCACCAGCCCCAGCATTTT
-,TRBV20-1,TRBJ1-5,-,CSALEAGNQPQHF,TGCAGTGCCCTTGAAGCGGGCAATCAGCCCCAGCATTTT
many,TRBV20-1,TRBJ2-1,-,CSARLNMGRRDEQFF,TGCAGTGCTAGACTCAACATGGGGCGGCGTGATGAGCAGTTCTTC
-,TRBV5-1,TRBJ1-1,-,CASSWDGSRTEAFF,TGCGCCAGCAGCTGGGACGGTTCGAGGACTGAAGCTTTCTTT
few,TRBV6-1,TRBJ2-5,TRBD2,CASSPSGLAVQETQYF,TGTGCCAGCAGCCCCTCGGGACTAGCGGTTCAAGAGACCCAGTACTTC
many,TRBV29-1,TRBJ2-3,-,CSVSYMVARSTDTQYF,TGCAGCGTCAGTTATATGGTAGCACGTTCCACAGATACGCAGTATTTT
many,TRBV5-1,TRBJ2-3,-,CASSLEQGGTDTQYF,TGCGCCAGCAGCTTGGAACAGGGAGGGACAGATACGCAGTATTTT
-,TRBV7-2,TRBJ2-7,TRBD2,CASRSTSGSFSYEQYF,TGTGCCAGCAGGTCGACTAGCGGGAGTTTCTCCTACGAGCAGTACTTC
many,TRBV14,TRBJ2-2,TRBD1,CASSPTGTGELFF,TGCGCCAGCAGTCCGACAGGGACCGGGGAGCTGTTTTTT
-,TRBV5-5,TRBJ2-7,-,CASSLVLVGYEQYF,TGTGCCAGCAGCTTGGTCCTAGTTGGCTACGAGCAGTACTTC
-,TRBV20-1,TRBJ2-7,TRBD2,CSAKAAGGWYEQYF,TGCAGTGCCAAGGCGGCGGGAGGATGGTACGAGCAGTACTTC
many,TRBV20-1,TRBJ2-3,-,CSAEPTDTQYF,TGCAGTGCGGAACCTACAGATACGCAGTATTTT